These 27 T cell receptor beta chains share one sample of origin, sequenced in a study of cytomegalovirus exposure and HLA in healthy donors. PCR used 60 Vbeta primers and 13 Jbeta primers. Method: immunoSEQ multiplex PCR; TCRdb's copy keeps in-frame clones and lacks some. There are some 150,000 clones in the sample; 60% to 85% occur only once, and around 3.2% lies in the top ten. Sequencing was carried out using PBMCs. The receptors come from a female donor in good health and CMV-seronegative.

The chain is built from TRBV7-3 and TRBJ2-1; the D is unclear. The CDR3 totals 14 residues. Germline CDR1 and CDR2: SGHTA and FQGTGA. V lost 1 base and J 10 bases, leaving 14 bases between the germline ends. The CDR3 loop reads CASSLISSRNEQFF. The DNA of the CDR3 is TGTGCCAGCAGCTTAATTTCCTCGCGTAACGAGCAGTTCTTC.

The chain joins TRBV27 to TRBJ2-7, with TRBD2 matching over 7 bases. V lost 6 bases to trimming and J lost 2 bases; unmatched junction nucleotides: 4. The CDR3 sequence is 13 residues long. Germline V gene data show CDR1 as MNHEY and CDR2 as SMNVEV (reference sequence). For the CDR3, the DNA is TGTGCCAGCAGGGGACTAACCACCTACGAGCAGTACTTC. Its protein is CASRGLTTYEQYF.

This sequence joins TRBV28 and TRBJ1-4, with D possibly TRBD1 on 6 matching bases. With 3 bases removed from V and 8 bases from J, the gap between germline ends came to 13 bases. Germline V lookup: CDR1 MDHEN, CDR2 SYDVKM. This CDR3 region has 14 residues. This CDR3 is CASSLAGAREKLFF. CDR3 coding DNA: TGTGCCAGCAGTTTGGCAGGGGCGAGGGAAAAACTGTTTTTT. Variable domain in full (rest from reference TRBV28 and TRBJ1-4): DVKVTQSSRYLVKRTGEKVFLECVQDMDHENMFWYRQDPGLGLRLIYFSYDVKMKEKGDIPEGYSVSREKKERFSLILESASTNQTSMYLCASSLAGAREKLFFGSGTQLSVL.

This chain uses TRBV29-1 with TRBJ2-1; 7 bases agree with TRBD2. Looked up from germline, CDR1 is SQVTM and CDR2 is ANQGSEA. The CDR3 is 15 amino acids. With 1 base clipped from V and 7 bases from J, the junction kept 10 bases outside the gene matches. The CDR3 nucleotides read TGCAGCGTTGAAGGGGCGGGAGATTATAGAAATGAGCAGTTCTTC. It translates to CSVEGAGDYRNEQFF.

The chain carries TRBV7-3 and TRBJ2-2; tentatively, D is TRBD1 (6 bases). V dropped 5 bases and J dropped 8 bases, with 15 bases sitting between them. CDR3 length: 14 amino acids. Germline-derived CDR1 and CDR2 are SGHTA and FQGTGA. The CDR3 loop is CASSPLRGGGELFF. In nucleotides, the CDR3 is TGTGCCAGCAGCCCACTAAGAGGGGGTGGGGAGCTGTTTTTT. The full variable domain, with the rest looked up from reference TRBV7-3 and TRBJ2-2, is GAGVSQTPSNKVTEKGKYVELRCDPISGHTALYWYRQSLGQGPEFLIYFQGTGAADDSGLPNDRFFAVRPEGSVSTLKIQRTERGDSAVYLCASSPLRGGGELFFGEGSRLTVL.

The CDR3 sequence is CASSFISTNTGELFF. Here the CDR3 DNA reads TGCGCCAGCAGCTTCATCTCTACGAACACCGGGGAGCTGTTTTTT. The chain couples TRBV5-1 to TRBJ2-2; D not certain. Per germline, CDR1 SGHRS and CDR2 YFSETQ. The CDR3 has 15 residues. V was trimmed by 2 bases and J by 0 bases, leaving 8 bases between them.

The chain couples TRBV30 to TRBJ1-6; 7 nucleotides line up with TRBD1. Germline assignment: CDR1 GTSNPN and CDR2 SVGIG (reference sequence). This CDR3 contains 13 residues. The trim removed 8 bases at V and 7 bases at J, leaving 8 bases unmatched. CDR3 region: CAATGTVNSPLHF. The CDR3 DNA reads as TGTGCCGCGACCGGGACAGTCAATTCACCCCTCCACTTT.

This chain connects TRBV5-4 to TRBJ2-2, with 16 bases fitting TRBD2. The trim removed 0 bases at V and 5 bases at J, leaving 7 bases unmatched. The CDR3 loop spans 19 amino acids. CDR1 and CDR2 from the germline V gene are SGHNT and YYREEE (reference sequence). The CDR3 sequence is CASSLDRGLAGGRTGELFF. CDR3 in DNA: TGTGCCAGCAGCTTGGACCGGGGACTAGCGGGAGGGAGAACCGGGGAGCTGTTTTTT.

This clone has just one count. This same CDR3 is encoded by further DNA sequences in the sample. The chain uses TRBV28 and TRBJ1-2; no firm D call. Trimming removed 1 base at V and 0 bases at J, with 6 bases between. CDR1 and CDR2 from the germline V gene are MDHEN and SYDVKM. The CDR3 spans 14 residues. As DNA, the CDR3 is TGTGCCAGCAGTTTATCCGGTTCTAACTATGGCTACACCTTC. This codes for CASSLSGSNYGYTF.

The rearrangement joins TRBV7-3 to TRBJ1-6; D call uncertain. In germline, CDR1 is SGHTA, CDR2 FQGTGA. Between the trimmed V and J ends, which lost 5 bases and 9 bases, there was a span of 14 bases. The CDR3 has 14 residues. The CDR3 loop is CASSLGGEGSPLHF. As DNA, the CDR3 is TGTGCCAGCAGCCTGGGCGGAGAGGGTTCACCCCTCCACTTT.

This clone was recorded once. For the CDR3, the DNA is TGCGCCAGCAGCCAAGGGACAGTCTCCTACGAGCAGTACTTC. It translates to CASSQGTVSYEQYF. The genes are TRBV4-1 and TRBJ2-7, with D perhaps matching TRBD1 (6 bases). This CDR3 spans 14 amino acids. Per the germline V gene, CDR1 is MGHRA and CDR2 is YSYEKL. V was cut by 1 base and J by 0 bases, with 7 bases left in between.

The chain is built from TRBV6-5 and TRBJ2-7; 7 nucleotides agree with TRBD2. The CDR3 totals 14 residues. Losses at the gene ends were 0 bases for V and 3 bases for J; bases not matched to a gene: 2. Per germline, CDR1 MNHEY and CDR2 SVGAGI. CDR3 sequence: CASSYSSGGYEQYF. The CDR3, as DNA: TGTGCCAGCAGTTACTCGTCGGGGGGCTACGAGCAGTACTTC.

This clone was observed a handful of times. The chain is built from TRBV7-8 and TRBJ2-7, with D perhaps TRBD2 (9 bases). Germline CDR1 is SGHVS and CDR2 is FQNEAQ. The V end was cut by 2 bases, the J end by 0 bases, with 32 bases between. The CDR3 spans 22 residues. The CDR3, as DNA: TGTGCCAGCAGCTTATTGCAGGGGGCTAGGCGGGAGGGCCCCCGGGTCTCCTACGAGCAGTACTTC. It translates to CASSLLQGARREGPRVSYEQYF.

The chain employs TRBV19 and TRBJ2-5; D is perhaps TRBD2 (6 bases). Germline V gene lookup returns CDR1 LNHDA and CDR2 SQIVND (reference sequence). V lost 4 bases and J lost 5, with 17 bases in between. This CDR3 has 15 residues. The CDR3: CASSRGGTIGETQYF. In DNA, the CDR3 is TGTGCCAGTAGTAGAGGCGGGACGATCGGGGAGACCCAGTACTTC.

This chain joins TRBV11-2 and TRBJ2-3; 8 bases match TRBD1. Looked up from germline, CDR1 is SGHAT and CDR2 is FQNNGV. The CDR3 contains 17 residues. V gave up 3 bases and J gave up 4 bases; unmatched junction bases: 12. For the CDR3, the DNA is TGTGCCAGCAGCTTCCCAGGGTCCAGGGGGCGGTCAGATACGCAGTATTTT. Protein: CASSFPGSRGRSDTQYF. The full variable domain, rest sourced from reference TRBV11-2 and TRBJ2-3, is EAGVAQSPRYKIIEKRQSVAFWCNPISGHATLYWYQQILGQGPKLLIQFQNNGVVDDSQLPKDRFSAERLKGVDSTLKIQPAKLEDSAVYLCASSFPGSRGRSDTQYFGPGTRLTVL.

The V and J genes are TRBV7-3 and TRBJ2-7; 7 nucleotides match TRBD1. The CDR3 is 14 amino acids. V was clipped by 5 bases and J by 0 bases; unmatched bases: 4. Germline values: CDR1 SGHTA, CDR2 FQGTGA. In DNA, the CDR3 is TGTGCCAGCAGCCTTACAGGGGCCTCCTACGAGCAGTACTTC. It codes for CASSLTGASYEQYF.

Comments on this clone: This specimen includes other DNA sequences encoding the same CDR3. The chain recombines TRBV30 with TRBJ1-6; the D gene is possibly TRBD1 (5 bases). This CDR3 has 19 amino acids. V was shortened by 3 bases and J by 6 bases, with 27 bases between the two germline ends. Germline V CDR1 and CDR2: GTSNPN, SVGIG (reference sequence). The CDR3 DNA reads as TGTGCCTGGAGCACGCCCTACCCGAATTCCCGGGGGGTTAATTCACCCCTCCACTTT. Its protein is CAWSTPYPNSRGVNSPLHF.

The chain combines TRBV27 with TRBJ1-6; TRBD1 aligns across 10 bases. The junction had 10 bases not matched to a gene; V was cut back by 2 bases and J by 9 bases. The CDR3 totals 17 residues. CDR1 and CDR2 from the germline V gene are MNHEY and SMNVEV (reference sequence). The CDR3 DNA reads as TGTGCCAGCAGTTTACCCCCCCGGGACAGGGGTAGTTCACCCCTCCACTTT. Its translation: CASSLPPRDRGSSPLHF.

The chain combines TRBV5-4 with TRBJ1-6; possible D gene TRBD1, 5 bases. Trimming stripped 4 bases from V and 0 bases from J, with 14 bases between. Germline lookup yields CDR1 SGHNT and CDR2 YYREEE (reference sequence). The CDR3 length is 17 residues. CDR3 sequence (DNA): TGTGCCAGCAGCAGCACAGGCGTAAGCTCCTATAATTCACCCCTCCACTTT. It translates to CASSSTGVSSYNSPLHF.

The chain uses TRBV19 and TRBJ2-1; 11 nucleotides agree with TRBD2. The CDR3 consists of 16 residues. Germline CDR1 LNHDA, CDR2 SQIVND (reference sequence). V was clipped by 2 bases and J by 3 bases; unmatched bases: 3. The CDR3 DNA reads TGTGCCAGTAGTATACAGACTAGCGGGATCTACAATGAGCAGTTCTTC. It specifies CASSIQTSGIYNEQFF.

The V call is TRBV28, the J call TRBJ1-1; D call uncertain. CDR1 and CDR2 (germline): MDHEN, SYDVKM. Trimming shortened V by 6 bases and J by 6 bases, and 14 bases separated the two germline ends. The CDR3 contains 13 residues. The CDR3 region is CASSWTGGPEAFF. The CDR3 DNA is TGTGCCAGCAGCTGGACCGGCGGGCCTGAAGCTTTCTTT.

The CDR3 is CASSERVVYGYTF. DNA for the CDR3: TGTGCCAGCAGTGAACGGGTCGTCTATGGCTACACCTTC. The genes are TRBV2 and TRBJ1-2; D is unresolved. Between the trimmed V and J ends, which lost 2 bases and 4 bases, there was a span of 8 bases. The CDR3 is made up of 13 amino acids. Germline V CDR1 and CDR2: SNHLY, FYNNEI.

The chain employs TRBV25-1 and TRBJ2-2; D may be TRBD1 (6 bases). CDR3 size: 15 residues. Germline CDR1 and CDR2: MGHDK and SYGVNS. Trimming removed 1 base at V and 2 bases at J, with 8 bases between. Written as DNA, the CDR3 is TGTGCCAGCAGTGAATGGGGACAAAACACCGGGGAGCTGTTTTTT. Its protein is CASSEWGQNTGELFF.

V is TRBV4-2 and J is TRBJ2-3, with 13 bases identical to TRBD2. The CDR3 has 17 residues. V shed 0 bases and J 1 base; nucleotides not matched to a gene: 1. Germline-derived CDR1 and CDR2 are LGHNA and YNFKEQ. CDR3 in amino acids: CASSQEGLAGRTDTQYF. The CDR3 bases are TGTGCCAGCAGCCAAGAGGGACTAGCGGGACGCACAGATACGCAGTATTTT.

V and J are TRBV5-1 and TRBJ2-3; maybe TRBD1 (5 bases). V was clipped by 2 bases and J by 0 bases, with 10 bases between them. This CDR3 has 15 residues. CDR1 SGHRS and CDR2 YFSETQ come from the germline V gene. The CDR3 nucleotides are TGCGCCAGCAGCTTTGACAGCCCTAGCACAGATACGCAGTATTTT. This sequence encodes CASSFDSPSTDTQYF.

The chain links TRBV5-1 to TRBJ2-2; 9 nucleotides match TRBD2. Germline CDR1 SGHRS, CDR2 YFSETQ. Unmatched junction bases numbered 5, after V lost 7 bases and J lost 1 base. This CDR3 is 15 amino acids long. CDR3 sequence reads: CASHSGGGNTGELFF. DNA of the CDR3: TGCGCCAGCCATAGCGGGGGCGGGAACACCGGGGAGCTGTTTTTT.

The chain carries TRBV19 and TRBJ2-7; 9 nucleotides agree with TRBD2. The CDR3 runs to 15 residues. The germline CDR1 and CDR2 sequences are LNHDA and SQIVND (reference sequence). The V and J ends lost 5 bases and 2 bases, in that order; junction bases with no gene match: 7. CDR3 sequence reads: CASSLTSGVTYEQYF. The CDR3 nucleotides are TGTGCCAGTAGTTTGACTAGCGGCGTGACCTACGAGCAGTACTTC.